Sequencing of this T cell receptor beta chain was carried out in a study of memory CD4+ T cells and cytomegalovirus serostatus. The CDR3 loop spans 15 amino acids. Germline V gene lookup returns CDR1 SGHRS and CDR2 YFSETQ. Trimming took 4 bases from V and 7 from J, leaving 20 bases between them. Here immunoSEQ multiplex PCR was the method, and the copy in TCRdb shows in-frame clones only, minus some. The data show 70,000 to 95,000 clones, with around 80% seen just once and around 0.78% held by the top ten. The sort gate was single viable CD3+CD4+CD8-CD45RO+ cells for memory CD4+ T cells. Total CD4+ T cells were enriched by CD4 positive selection.

The sequenced sample was memory CD4+ T cells from blood. The chain carries TRBV5-1 and TRBJ2-5, with D maybe TRBD2 (5 bases). This clonotype was sampled from an adult in good health and CMV-seronegative. The chain's CDR3 is CASSPWEIVGGTQYF. The CDR3 bases are TGCGCCAGCAGCCCCTGGGAGATAGTCGGTGGGACCCAGTACTTC.